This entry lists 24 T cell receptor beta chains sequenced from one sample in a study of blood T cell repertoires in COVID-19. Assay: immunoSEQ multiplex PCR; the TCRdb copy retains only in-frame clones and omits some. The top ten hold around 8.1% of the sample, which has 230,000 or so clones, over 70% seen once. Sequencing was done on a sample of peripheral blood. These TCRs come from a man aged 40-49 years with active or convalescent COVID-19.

The CDR3 loop reads CSVGAFATDTQYF. The DNA for the CDR3 is TGCAGCGTTGGGGCTTTTGCCACAGATACGCAGTATTTT. The chain links TRBV29-1 to TRBJ2-3; no reliable D call. This CDR3 is 13 amino acids long. The V gene lost 4 bases and the J gene lost 2 bases, with 10 bases spanning the gap. In germline, CDR1 is SQVTM, CDR2 ANQGSEA.

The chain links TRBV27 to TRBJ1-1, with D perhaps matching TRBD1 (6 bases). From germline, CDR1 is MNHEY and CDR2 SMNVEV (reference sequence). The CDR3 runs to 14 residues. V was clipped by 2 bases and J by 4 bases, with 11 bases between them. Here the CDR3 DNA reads TGTGCCAGCAGTTTAAGGGGGGGTGGCACTGAAGCTTTCTTT. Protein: CASSLRGGGTEAFF.

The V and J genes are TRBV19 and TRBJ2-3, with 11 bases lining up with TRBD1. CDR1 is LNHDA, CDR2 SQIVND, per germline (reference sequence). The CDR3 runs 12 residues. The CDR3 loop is CGQDRGPDTQYF. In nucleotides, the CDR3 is TGTGGCCAGGACAGGGGGCCAGATACGCAGTATTTT.

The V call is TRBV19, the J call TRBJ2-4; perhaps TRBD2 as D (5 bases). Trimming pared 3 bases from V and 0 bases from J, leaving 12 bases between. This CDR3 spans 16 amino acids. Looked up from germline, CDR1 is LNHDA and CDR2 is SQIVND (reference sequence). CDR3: CASSIPGTQAKNIQYF. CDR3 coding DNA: TGTGCCAGTAGTATTCCGGGAACTCAAGCCAAAAACATTCAGTACTTC.

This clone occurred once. The CDR3 sequence is CASSPGTSGGTGELFF. CDR3 in DNA: TGCGCCAGCAGCCCCGGGACTAGCGGGGGAACCGGGGAGCTGTTTTTT. The chain is built from TRBV5-1 and TRBJ2-2, with 14 bases lining up with TRBD2. The CDR3 loop spans 16 amino acids. In germline, CDR1 is SGHRS, CDR2 YFSETQ. Losses at the gene ends were 4 bases for V and 5 bases for J; bases not matched to a gene: 4.

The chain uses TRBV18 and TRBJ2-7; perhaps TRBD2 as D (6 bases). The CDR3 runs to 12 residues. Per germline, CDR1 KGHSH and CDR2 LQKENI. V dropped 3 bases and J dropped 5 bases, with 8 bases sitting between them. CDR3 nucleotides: TGTGCCAGCTCACCCGGGAGAAACGAGCAGTACTTC. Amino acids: CASSPGRNEQYF.

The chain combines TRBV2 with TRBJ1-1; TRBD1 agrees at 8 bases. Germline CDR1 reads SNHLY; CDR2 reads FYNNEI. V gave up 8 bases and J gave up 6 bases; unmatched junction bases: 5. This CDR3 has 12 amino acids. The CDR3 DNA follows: TGTGCCAGCCAGTCACAGGGGGCTGAAGCTTTCTTT. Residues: CASQSQGAEAFF.

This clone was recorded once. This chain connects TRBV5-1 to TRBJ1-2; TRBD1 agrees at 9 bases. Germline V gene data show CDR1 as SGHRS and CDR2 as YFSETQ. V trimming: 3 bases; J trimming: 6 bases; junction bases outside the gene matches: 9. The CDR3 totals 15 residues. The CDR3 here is CASSWGPGQGNGYTF. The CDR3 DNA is TGCGCCAGCAGCTGGGGCCCGGGACAGGGCAATGGCTACACCTTC.

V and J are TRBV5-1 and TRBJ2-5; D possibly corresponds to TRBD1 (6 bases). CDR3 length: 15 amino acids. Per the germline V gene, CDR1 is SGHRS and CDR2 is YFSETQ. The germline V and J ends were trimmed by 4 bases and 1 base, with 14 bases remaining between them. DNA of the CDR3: TGCGCCAGCAGCCCGGCGCCAGGGGTCCAAGAGACCCAGTACTTC. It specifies CASSPAPGVQETQYF.

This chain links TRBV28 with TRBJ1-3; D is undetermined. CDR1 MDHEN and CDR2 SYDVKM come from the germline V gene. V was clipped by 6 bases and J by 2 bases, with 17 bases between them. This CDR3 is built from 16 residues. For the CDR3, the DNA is TGTGCCAGCAGCTCCCATTTGAGAGGGACTGGAAACACCATATATTTT. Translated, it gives CASSSHLRGTGNTIYF.

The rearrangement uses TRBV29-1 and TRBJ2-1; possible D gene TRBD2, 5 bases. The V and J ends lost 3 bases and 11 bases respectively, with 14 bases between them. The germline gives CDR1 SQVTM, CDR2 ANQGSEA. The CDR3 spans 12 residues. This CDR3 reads CSVDQSGNKQFF. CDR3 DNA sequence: TGCAGCGTTGATCAGTCGGGGAACAAGCAGTTCTTC.

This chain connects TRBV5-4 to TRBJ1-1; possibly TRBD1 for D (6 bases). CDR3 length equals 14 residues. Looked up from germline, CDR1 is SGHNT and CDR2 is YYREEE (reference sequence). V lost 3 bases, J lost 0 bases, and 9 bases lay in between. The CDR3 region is CASSSQGMNTEAFF. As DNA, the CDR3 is TGTGCCAGCAGCTCCCAGGGGATGAACACTGAAGCTTTCTTT.

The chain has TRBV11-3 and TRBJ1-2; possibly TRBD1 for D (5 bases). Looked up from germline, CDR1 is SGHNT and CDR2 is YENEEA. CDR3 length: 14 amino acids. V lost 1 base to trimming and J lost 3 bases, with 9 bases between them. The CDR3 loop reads CASSLGGADYGYTF. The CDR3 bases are TGTGCCAGCAGCTTAGGGGGCGCGGACTATGGCTACACCTTC.

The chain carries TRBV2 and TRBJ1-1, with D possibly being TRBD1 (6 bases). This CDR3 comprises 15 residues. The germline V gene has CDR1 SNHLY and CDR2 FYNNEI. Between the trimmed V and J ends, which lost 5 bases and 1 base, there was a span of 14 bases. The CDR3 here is CASSPQGRGNTEAFF. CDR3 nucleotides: TGTGCCAGCAGTCCTCAGGGCAGGGGGAACACTGAAGCTTTCTTT. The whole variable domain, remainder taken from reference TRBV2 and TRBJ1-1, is EPEVTQTPSHQVTQMGQEVILRCVPISNHLYFYWYRQILGQKVEFLVSFYNNEISEKSEIFDDQFSVERPDGSNFTLKIRSTKLEDSAMYFCASSPQGRGNTEAFFGQGTRLTVV.

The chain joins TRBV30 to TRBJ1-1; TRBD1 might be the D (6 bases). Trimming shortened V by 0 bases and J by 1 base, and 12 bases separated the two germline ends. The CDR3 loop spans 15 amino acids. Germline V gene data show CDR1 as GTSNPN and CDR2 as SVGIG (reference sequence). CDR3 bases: TGTGCCTGGAGTGTACTTCGGACAGAGAACACTGAAGCTTTCTTT. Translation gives CAWSVLRTENTEAFF.

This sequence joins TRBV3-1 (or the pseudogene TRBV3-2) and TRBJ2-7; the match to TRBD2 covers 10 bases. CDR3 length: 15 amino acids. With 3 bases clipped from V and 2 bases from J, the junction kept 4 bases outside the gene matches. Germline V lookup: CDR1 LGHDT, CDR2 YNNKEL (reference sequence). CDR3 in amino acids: CASSHKAGGPYEQYF. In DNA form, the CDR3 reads TGTGCCAGCAGCCACAAAGCGGGAGGGCCCTACGAGCAGTACTTC.

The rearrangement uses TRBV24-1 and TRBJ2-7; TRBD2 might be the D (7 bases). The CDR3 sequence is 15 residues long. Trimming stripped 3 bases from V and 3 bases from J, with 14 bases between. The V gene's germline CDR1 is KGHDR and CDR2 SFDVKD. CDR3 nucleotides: TGTGCCACCAGTGATACAGGGACGGGGGGCTACGAGCAGTACTTC. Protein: CATSDTGTGGYEQYF.

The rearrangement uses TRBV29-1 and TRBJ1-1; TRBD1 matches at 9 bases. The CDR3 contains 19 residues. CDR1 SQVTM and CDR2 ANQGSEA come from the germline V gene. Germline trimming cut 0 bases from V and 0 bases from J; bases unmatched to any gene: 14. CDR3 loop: CSVEDPSRGTGLMNTEAFF. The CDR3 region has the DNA TGCAGCGTTGAAGATCCCTCTAGGGGGACAGGGCTTATGAACACTGAAGCTTTCTTT.

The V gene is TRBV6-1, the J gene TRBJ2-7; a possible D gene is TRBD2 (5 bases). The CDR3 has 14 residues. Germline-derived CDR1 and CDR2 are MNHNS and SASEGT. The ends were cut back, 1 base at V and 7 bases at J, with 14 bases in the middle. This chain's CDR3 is CASSEVLNRGEQYF. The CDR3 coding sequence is TGTGCCAGCAGTGAAGTGCTAAACAGAGGGGAGCAGTACTTC.

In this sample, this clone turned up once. The CDR3, as DNA: TGTGCCTGGAGTGCCCCGGCTAGCGGGATATACAATGAGCAGTTCTTC. Translation gives CAWSAPASGIYNEQFF. V usage is TRBV30 and J usage is TRBJ2-1, with TRBD2 identical over 9 bases. The germline V gene encodes CDR1 GTSNPN and CDR2 SVGIG (reference sequence). J gave up 4 bases and V 1 base, and 8 bases lay outside the gene matches. The CDR3 has 16 amino acids.

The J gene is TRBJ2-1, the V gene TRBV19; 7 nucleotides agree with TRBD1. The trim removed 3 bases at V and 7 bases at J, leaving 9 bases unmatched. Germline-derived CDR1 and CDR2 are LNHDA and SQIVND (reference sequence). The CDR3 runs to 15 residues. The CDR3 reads CASSMAAGGWNEQFF. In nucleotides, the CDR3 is TGTGCCAGTAGTATGGCGGCAGGGGGATGGAATGAGCAGTTCTTC.

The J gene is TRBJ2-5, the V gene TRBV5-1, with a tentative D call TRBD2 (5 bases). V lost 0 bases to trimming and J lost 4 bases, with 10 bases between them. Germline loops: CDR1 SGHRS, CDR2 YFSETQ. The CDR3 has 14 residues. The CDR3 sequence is CASSLERHLETQYF. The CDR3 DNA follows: TGCGCCAGCAGCTTGGAGCGGCATCTAGAGACCCAGTACTTC. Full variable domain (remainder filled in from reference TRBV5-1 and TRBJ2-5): KAGVTQTPRYLIKTRGQQVTLSCSPISGHRSVSWYQQTPGQGLQFLFEYFSETQRNKGNFPGRFSGRQFSNSRSEMNVSTLELGDSALYLCASSLERHLETQYFGPGTRLLVL.

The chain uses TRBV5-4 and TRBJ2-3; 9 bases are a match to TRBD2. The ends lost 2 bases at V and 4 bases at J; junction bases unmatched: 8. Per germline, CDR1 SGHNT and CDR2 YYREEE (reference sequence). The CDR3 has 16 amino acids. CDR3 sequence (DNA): TGTGCCAGCAGCTTATCGGCGGGGGGGCGCGCAGATACGCAGTATTTT. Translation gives CASSLSAGGRADTQYF.

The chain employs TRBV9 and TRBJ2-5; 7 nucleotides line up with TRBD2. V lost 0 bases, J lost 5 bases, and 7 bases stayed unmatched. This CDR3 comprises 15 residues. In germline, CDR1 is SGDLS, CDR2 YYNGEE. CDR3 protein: CASSVEAGAWETQYF. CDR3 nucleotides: TGTGCCAGCAGCGTAGAGGCGGGAGCGTGGGAGACCCAGTACTTC.